This TCR beta chain came from a study of control samples from healthy donors and cancer patients. Sequencing used immunoSEQ multiplex PCR; TCRdb keeps in-frame clones, though not all of them. Of some 70,000 clones listed, nearly 85% are singletons. This clone was recorded once. The CDR3 is 14 amino acids. The V segment lost 3 bases and the J segment 6 bases; nucleotides outside the gene matches: 4. Germline CDR1 and CDR2: SGHRS and YFSETQ. Sequenced: blood. This sequence was found in a man in his sixties in good health. The rearrangement links TRBV5-1 to TRBJ2-4, with 9 nucleotides matching TRBD1. The CDR3 nucleotides read TGCGCCAGCAGCTCACAGGGGGCTGGAAACATTCAGTACTTC. Amino acid sequence: CASSSQGAGNIQYF.